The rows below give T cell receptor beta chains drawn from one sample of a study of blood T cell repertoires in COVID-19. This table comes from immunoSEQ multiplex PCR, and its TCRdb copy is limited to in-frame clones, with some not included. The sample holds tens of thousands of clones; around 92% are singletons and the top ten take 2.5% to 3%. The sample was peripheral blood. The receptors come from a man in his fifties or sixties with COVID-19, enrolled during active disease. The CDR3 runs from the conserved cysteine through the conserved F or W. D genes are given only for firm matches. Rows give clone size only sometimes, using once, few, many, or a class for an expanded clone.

TGTGCCAGAAAAGACAGGGGCAATCAGCCCCAGCATTTT,CARKDRGNQPQHF,TRBV24-1,TRBJ1-5,TRBD1,.
TGCGCCAGCAGCGTCCGTTTTCAGGGGACTGAAGCTTTCTTT,CASSVRFQGTEAFF,TRBV5-1,TRBJ1-1,.,.
TGTGCCAGCAGCAAGGACAATCTTGAGCAGTACTTC,CASSKDNLEQYF,TRBV12-3/TRBV12-4,TRBJ2-7,.,once
TGTGCCAGTAGTAAAGGACAGTGGAACACTGAAGCTTTCTTT,CASSKGQWNTEAFF,TRBV19,TRBJ1-1,.,.
TGCGCCAGCAGCTTGGTGGCGGCACGAAGCACAGATACGCAGTATTTT,CASSLVAARSTDTQYF,TRBV5-1,TRBJ2-3,.,.
TGTGCCAGCAGCCTCTTGGGGCAGGGGGCAAGTGAAGCTTTCTTT,CASSLLGQGASEAFF,TRBV3-1/TRBV3-2,TRBJ1-1,TRBD1,once
TGTGCCAGCAGCCTAGCGGGGAGCTCCTACAATGAGCAGTTCTTC,CASSLAGSSYNEQFF,TRBV28,TRBJ2-1,TRBD2,.
TGTGCCACCAGTGATCGAGGACAGGGTGGGGAGACCCAGTACTTC,CATSDRGQGGETQYF,TRBV24-1,TRBJ2-5,TRBD1,once
TGTGCCTGGGCTATTAGGAGCTTAACTAATGAAAAACTGTTTTTT,CAWAIRSLTNEKLFF,TRBV30,TRBJ1-4,.,.
TGTGCCAGCAGGCCTCTCCGGGACACCCGATCCCCCCAGCATTTT,CASRPLRDTRSPQHF,TRBV6-5,TRBJ1-5,.,few
TGTGCCAGTAGTATCCTAAACTATGGCTACACCTTC,CASSILNYGYTF,TRBV19,TRBJ1-2,.,.
TGTGCCACTGGGACAGGGATGAACACTGAAGCTTTCTTT,CATGTGMNTEAFF,TRBV24-1,TRBJ1-1,TRBD1,.
TGTGCCAGCAGTTACTCGTATCGCAATCAGCCCCAGCATTTT,CASSYSYRNQPQHF,TRBV6-6,TRBJ1-5,.,.
TGTGCCAGCAGTGAAGTCAGGGGGGCTTGGGAAAAACTGTTTTTT,CASSEVRGAWEKLFF,TRBV2,TRBJ1-4,TRBD1,.
TGTGCCAGCAGCCAAGATCCGAGGGGGATCACAGATACGCAGTATTTT,CASSQDPRGITDTQYF,TRBV3-1/TRBV3-2,TRBJ2-3,.,.
TGTGCCAGCAGTTACGCATCCTATGGTTCACCCCTCCACTTT,CASSYASYGSPLHF,TRBV6-5,TRBJ1-6,.,.
TGTGCCAGCAGCTTCCGGGACAGGGATGTCACCTTC,CASSFRDRDVTF,TRBV3-1/TRBV3-2,TRBJ1-2,TRBD1,.